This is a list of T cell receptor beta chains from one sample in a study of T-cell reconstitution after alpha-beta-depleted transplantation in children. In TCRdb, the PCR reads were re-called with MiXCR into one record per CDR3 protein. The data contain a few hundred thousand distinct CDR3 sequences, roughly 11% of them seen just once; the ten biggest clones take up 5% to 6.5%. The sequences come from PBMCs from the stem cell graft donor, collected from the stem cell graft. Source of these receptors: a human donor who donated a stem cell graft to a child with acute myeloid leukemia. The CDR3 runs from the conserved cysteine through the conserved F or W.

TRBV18	CASSPQARGGQETQYF
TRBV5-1	CASGLAGGATDTQYF
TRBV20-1	CSASPGQGPGELFF
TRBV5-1	CASSLAARSPGELFF
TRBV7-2	CASSQNEQFF
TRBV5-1	CASSLGGTAQNIQYF
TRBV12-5	CASGLTRGNEQFF
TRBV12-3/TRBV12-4	CASSLGTALSGYTF
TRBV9	CASSVGLGQDEQYF
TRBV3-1	CASRGTNYGYTF
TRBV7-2	CASSKGLLEDTQYF
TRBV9	CASSVGLAGALAQETQYF
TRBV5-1	CASTGGHPQETQYF
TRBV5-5	CASSFLVETGELFF
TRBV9	CASSPAGRTDTQYF
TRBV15	CATSRIQGGSSYEQYF
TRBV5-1	CASSEGQDTEAFF
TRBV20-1	CSANAGGLDEQFF
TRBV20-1	CSARDLRGISIETQYF
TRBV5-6	CASSWETGGNEQFF
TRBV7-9	CASRDSGRTPDTQYF
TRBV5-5	CASSLVAGIAGELFF
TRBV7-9	CASSLVAKGEQFF
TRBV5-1	CASSLRANTGELFF
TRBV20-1	CSARGGRREKLFF
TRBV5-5	CASSRAGPAIYNEQFF